The 13 T cell receptor beta chains listed next were all sequenced from one sample in a study of low-dose radiotherapy and immunotherapy resistance in tumors. This sample's time point: after trial treatment. Treatment here: LDRT plus nivolumab, ipilimumab, low-dose cyclophosphamide and aspirin (RACIN trial). Both TCRalpha and TCRbeta chains were reverse transcribed with V-gene-specific primers. TCRs were amplified for 15 to 20 PCR cycles with a constant-region primer and V-primer adapter. Each CDR3 protein gets one entry after TCRdb re-called the reads with MiXCR. Among 100,000 or so distinct CDR3 sequences, more than 20% were seen once, and the ten largest hold 4.1%. Here the sequenced sample was PBMCs, taken after low-dose radiotherapy plus immunotherapy. The receptors here all came from a male donor with prostate cancer.

This clonotype was counted many times. The rearrangement links TRBV6-5 to TRBJ1-2, with a possible D match to TRBD1 (5 bases). The CDR3 totals 12 residues. Germline V lookup: CDR1 MNHEY, CDR2 SVGAGI. The ends were cut back, 0 bases at V and 13 bases at J, with 12 bases in the middle. DNA for the CDR3: TGTGCCAGCAGTTACTCGACAGAGTCGGTCACCTTC. Protein: CASSYSTESVTF.

Of note for this clonotype: A read error is likely here: a far larger clone is one base away. The chain joins TRBV6-8 to TRBJ2-2; maybe TRBD1 (7 bases). The CDR3 loop spans 16 amino acids. CDR1 MNHGY and CDR2 SAAAGT come from the germline V gene. The CDR3 sequence is CASRDRQGDNTGGLFF. Written as DNA, the CDR3 is TGTGCCAGCCGGGACCGACAGGGAGATAACACCGGGGGGCTGTTTTTT.

Regarding this clonotype: One base away lies a much larger clone, so this may be a sequencing read error. This chain uses TRBV6-2 or TRBV6-3 with TRBJ2-5; maybe TRBD2 (5 bases). CDR3 length equals 14 residues. Germline V lookup: CDR1 MNHEY, CDR2 SVGEGT. CDR3 protein: CASKRGGYQETPYF. The CDR3 DNA reads TGTGCCAGCAAAAGAGGCGGGTACCAAGAGACCCCGTACTTC.

This clonotype has a count of ten or more. V and J are TRBV11-2 and TRBJ2-5; D call uncertain. In germline, CDR1 is SGHAT, CDR2 FQNNGV. The CDR3 is 14 amino acids. The V gene lost 1 base and the J gene lost 7 bases, with 13 bases spanning the gap. The CDR3 DNA follows: TGTGCCAGCAGCTTAGGGGTTAGCTTAGGGACCCAGTACTTC. Protein sequence: CASSLGVSLGTQYF.

This clonotype was seen a single time. The chain recombines TRBV13 with TRBJ2-3; 8 nucleotides agree with TRBD2. V dropped 8 bases and J dropped 0; count of bases not matched to a gene: 1. The germline CDR1 and CDR2 sequences are PRHDT and FYEKMQ (reference sequence). This CDR3 is built from 13 residues. Written as DNA, the CDR3 is TGTGCCAGCCGGGGGGGGAGCACAGATACGCAGTATTTT. This sequence encodes CASRGGSTDTQYF.

The genes are TRBV7-9 and TRBJ1-4; no clear D gene. The CDR3 contains 15 residues. The V gene's germline CDR1 is SEHNR and CDR2 FQNEAQ (reference sequence). V was shortened by 5 bases and J by 0 bases, with 10 bases between the two germline ends. The CDR3 coding sequence is TGTGCCAGCAGCGGTACAGTTGCAACTAATGAAAAACTGTTTTTT. This gives the protein CASSGTVATNEKLFF.

This clonotype has ten or more counts. This chain links TRBV2 with TRBJ2-7; D may correspond to TRBD1 or TRBD2 (6 bases each). Germline CDR1 is SNHLY and CDR2 is FYNNEI. The CDR3 loop spans 15 amino acids. The V and J ends lost 10 bases and 0 bases respectively, with 19 bases between them. The CDR3 DNA is TGTGCCACCCAGAGGGGGGACAAAAACTCCTACGAGCAGTACTTC. Residues: CATQRGDKNSYEQYF.

This clonotype has a count of ten or more. The V call is TRBV2, the J call TRBJ2-2; 9 positions agree with TRBD1. In germline, CDR1 is SNHLY, CDR2 FYNNEI. The V segment lost 7 bases and the J segment 1 base; nucleotides outside the gene matches: 10. The CDR3 is 17 amino acids. CDR3 loop: CASTFPATGGNTGELFF. The CDR3 coding sequence is TGTGCCAGCACTTTTCCTGCGACAGGGGGGAACACCGGGGAGCTGTTTTTT.

The table lists this clonotype with many counts. The gene calls are TRBV30 and TRBJ2-1, with D perhaps TRBD1 or TRBD2 (5 bases each). This CDR3 is built from 14 residues. Germline CDR1 GTSNPN, CDR2 SVGIG (reference sequence). V was pared by 5 bases and J by 2 bases, with 13 bases between. As DNA, the CDR3 is TGTGCCTGGGAAGCGGTAGGGGCCTACAATGAGCAGTTCTTC. Translated: CAWEAVGAYNEQFF.

About this clonotype: This likely traces to a read error, being one base from a far larger clone. The chain recombines TRBV13 with TRBJ2-5; 7 nucleotides align to TRBD1. The CDR3 sequence is 15 residues long. Germline V gene sequence: CDR1 PRHDT, CDR2 FYEKMQ (reference sequence). The CDR3 protein is CVSSEATGAGETQYF. CDR3 bases: TGTGTCAGCAGTGAAGCCACAGGGGCCGGGGAGACCCAGTACTTC.

This clonotype was counted many times. The chain uses TRBV20-1 and TRBJ1-2, with 10 bases lining up with TRBD1. The CDR3 contains 16 residues. V shed 4 bases, J shed 3 bases, and the junction held 11 bases outside the gene matches. Germline values: CDR1 DFQATT, CDR2 SNEGSKA (reference sequence). The CDR3 region is CSANKPGQGQDYGYTF. The DNA for the CDR3 is TGCAGTGCTAATAAACCGGGACAGGGGCAGGACTATGGCTACACCTTC.

This clonotype was detected many times. The CDR3 loop is CASSPPGIGNTEAFF. The CDR3 region has the DNA TGTGCCAGCAGCCCACCGGGGATCGGGAACACTGAAGCTTTCTTT. The chain joins TRBV5-5 to TRBJ1-1; D gene unclear. Germline assignment: CDR1 SGHKS and CDR2 YYEKEE (reference sequence). The CDR3 is 15 residues long. V lost 4 bases to trimming and J lost 1 base, with 14 bases between them.

At least ten counts were recorded for this clonotype. V is TRBV7-9 and J is TRBJ2-1; D gene ambiguous. This CDR3 is 13 amino acids long. Germline CDR1 SEHNR, CDR2 FQNEAQ (reference sequence). Between the trimmed V and J ends, which lost 4 bases and 5 bases, there was a span of 9 bases. Here the CDR3 reads CASSYSGHNEQFF. The CDR3 DNA reads as TGTGCCAGCAGCTATTCGGGTCACAATGAGCAGTTCTTC.